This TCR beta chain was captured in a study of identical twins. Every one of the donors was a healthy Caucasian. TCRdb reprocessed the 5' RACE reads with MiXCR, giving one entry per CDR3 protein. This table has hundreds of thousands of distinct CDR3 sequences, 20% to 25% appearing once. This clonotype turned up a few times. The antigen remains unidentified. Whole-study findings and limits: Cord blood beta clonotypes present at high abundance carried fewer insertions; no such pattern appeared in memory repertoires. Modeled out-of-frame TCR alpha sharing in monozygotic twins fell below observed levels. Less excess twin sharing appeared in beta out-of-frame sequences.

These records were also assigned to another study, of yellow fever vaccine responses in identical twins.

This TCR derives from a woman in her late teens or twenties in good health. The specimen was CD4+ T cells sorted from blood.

The CDR3 nucleotides are TGTGCCAGCAGCCAGCCCTTCCGGACTAGCTGTGAAGTCCCCTACGAGCAGTACGTC. Translating gives CASSQPFRTSCEVPYEQYV. The rearrangement joins TRBV14 to TRBJ2-7, with 8 nucleotides matching TRBD2. The trim removed 3 bases at V and 2 bases at J, leaving 18 bases unmatched. The CDR3 sequence is 19 residues long. CDR1 and CDR2 from the germline V gene are SGHDN and FVKESK.